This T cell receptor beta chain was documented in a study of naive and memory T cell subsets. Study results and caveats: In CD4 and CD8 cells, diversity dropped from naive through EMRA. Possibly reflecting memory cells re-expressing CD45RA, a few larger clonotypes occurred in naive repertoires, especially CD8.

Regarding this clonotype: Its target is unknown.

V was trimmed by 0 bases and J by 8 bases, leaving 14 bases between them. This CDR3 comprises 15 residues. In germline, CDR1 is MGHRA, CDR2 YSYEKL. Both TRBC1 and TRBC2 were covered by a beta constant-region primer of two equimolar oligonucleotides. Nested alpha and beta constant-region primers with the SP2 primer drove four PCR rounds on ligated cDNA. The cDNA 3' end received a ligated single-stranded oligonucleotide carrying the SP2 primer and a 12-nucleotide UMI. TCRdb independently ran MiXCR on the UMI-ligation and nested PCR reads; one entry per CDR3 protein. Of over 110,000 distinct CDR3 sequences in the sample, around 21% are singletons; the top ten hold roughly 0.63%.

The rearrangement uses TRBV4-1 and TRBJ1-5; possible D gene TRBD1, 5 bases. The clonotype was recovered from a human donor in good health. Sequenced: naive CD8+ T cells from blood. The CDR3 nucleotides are TGCGCCAGCAGCCAAGATCAGGAGGGGTGGAAGCCCCAGCATTTT. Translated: CASSQDQEGWKPQHF.